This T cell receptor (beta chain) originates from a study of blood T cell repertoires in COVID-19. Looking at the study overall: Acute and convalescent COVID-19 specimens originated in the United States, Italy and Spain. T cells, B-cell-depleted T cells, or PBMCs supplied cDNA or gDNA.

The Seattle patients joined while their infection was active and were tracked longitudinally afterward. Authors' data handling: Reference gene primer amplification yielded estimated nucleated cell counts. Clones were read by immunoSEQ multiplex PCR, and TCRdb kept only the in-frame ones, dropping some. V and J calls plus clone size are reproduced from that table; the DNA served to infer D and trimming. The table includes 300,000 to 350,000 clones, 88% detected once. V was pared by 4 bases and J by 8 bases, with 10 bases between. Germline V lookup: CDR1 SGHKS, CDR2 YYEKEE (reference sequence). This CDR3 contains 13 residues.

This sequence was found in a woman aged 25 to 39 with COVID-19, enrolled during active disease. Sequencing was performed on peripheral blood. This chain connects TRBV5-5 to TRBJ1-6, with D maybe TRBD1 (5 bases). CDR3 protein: CASSTVGDSPLHF. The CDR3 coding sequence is TGTGCCAGCAGCACGGTAGGGGATTCACCCCTCCACTTT.